This T cell receptor (beta chain) was retrieved from a study of CD4 T cells in relation to SARS-CoV-2 and coronaviruses. Repertoires were generated with immunoSEQ multiplex PCR, while TCRdb's copy carries only in-frame clones and drops some. Of 60,000 to 85,000 clones in the sample, approximately 93% are singletons; the top ten hold about 0.23%. Unexposed donor CD4+ T cells date from about 2011-2019, before the COVID-19 pandemic. Notes on this clone: The antigen is not known.

Notes on the study in general: No donor gave both pre-pandemic and post-infection samples. Crossreactivity was assessed only for spike protein, not other viral proteins.

Between the trimmed V and J ends, which lost 5 bases and 7 bases, there was a span of 20 bases. Germline-derived CDR1 and CDR2 are MNHEY and SVGAGI. The CDR3 is made up of 15 amino acids. Material: naive CD4+ T cells from PBMCs. The subset was: naive CD4+ T cells isolated by negative enrichment. The chain combines TRBV6-5 with TRBJ1-2; no definite D call. This sequence was found in a human donor in good health. The CDR3 DNA is TGTGCCAGCAGTCGCTCGGTCATTAGGGTTGGTGGCTACACCTTC. Translation: CASSRSVIRVGGYTF.